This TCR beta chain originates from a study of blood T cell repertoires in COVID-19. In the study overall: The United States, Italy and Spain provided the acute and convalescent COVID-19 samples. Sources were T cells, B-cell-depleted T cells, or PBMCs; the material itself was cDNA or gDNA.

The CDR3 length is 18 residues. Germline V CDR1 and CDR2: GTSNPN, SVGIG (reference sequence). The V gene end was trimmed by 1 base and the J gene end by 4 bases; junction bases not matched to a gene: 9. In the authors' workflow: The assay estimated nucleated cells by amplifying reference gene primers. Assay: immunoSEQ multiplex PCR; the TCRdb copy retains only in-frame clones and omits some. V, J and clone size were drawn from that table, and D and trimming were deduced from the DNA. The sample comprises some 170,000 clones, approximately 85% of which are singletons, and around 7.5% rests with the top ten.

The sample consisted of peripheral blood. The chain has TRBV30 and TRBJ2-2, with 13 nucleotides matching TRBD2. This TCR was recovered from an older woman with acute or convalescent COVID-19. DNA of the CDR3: TGTGCCTGGAGTGGCCCTGAGTGGACTAGCGGGAGCACCGGGGAGCTGTTTTTT. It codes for CAWSGPEWTSGSTGELFF.